This paragraph covers one T cell receptor (beta chain) sequence. This sample is part of a study of blood T cell repertoires in COVID-19. Study in general: Sites across the United States, Italy and Spain contributed samples from acute and convalescent COVID-19. The cDNA or gDNA used as material had been derived from T cells, B-cell-depleted T cells, or PBMCs.

Per the original data handling: Reference gene primer amplification yielded estimated nucleated cell counts. Generated by immunoSEQ multiplex PCR, the TCRdb table keeps only in-frame clones and is missing some. D and trimming were read from the DNA, whereas the V and J calls and clone size are those reported in that table. The table lists 150,000 or so clones, over 65% of them singletons. What was sequenced was peripheral blood. The origin of this receptor is a man older than 75 with acute or convalescent COVID-19.

Here the CDR3 reads CSVGETEAFF. The CDR3 nucleotides are TGCAGCGTTGGGGAGACTGAAGCTTTCTTT. The chain is built from TRBV29-1 and TRBJ1-1; D remains ambiguous. Germline CDR1 SQVTM, CDR2 ANQGSEA. Trimming removed 4 bases at V and 5 bases at J, with 5 bases between. The CDR3 length is 10 residues. Combining the CDR3 with reference TRBV29-1 and TRBJ1-1 gives the whole variable domain SAVISQKPSRDICQRGTSLTIQCQVDSQVTMMFWYRQQPGQSLTLIATANQGSEATYESGFVIDKFPISRPNLTFSTLTVSNMSPEDSSIYLCSVGETEAFFGQGTRLTVV.